This TCR beta chain appears in the sequencing data of a study of OX40 agonist ivuxolimab in advanced cancers. Broadly, across the study: The costimulatory receptor OX40 (CD134) was targeted by ivuxolimab, a fully human IgG2 agonistic monoclonal antibody. Intravenous ivuxolimab was administered to patients every 2 weeks at six dose levels: 0.01, 0.1, 0.3, 1.5, 3 and 10 mg/kg. Of the approximately 50 dose-escalation patients, hepatocellular carcinoma was present in 19, melanoma in approximately 15, renal cell carcinoma in 9 and head and neck cancer in 9. The dose-escalation cohort was almost 85% male with a mean age of roughly 62 years, ranging from about 23 to 85. Prior anti-PD-1, anti-PD-L1 or anti-CTLA-4 therapy was permitted, and checkpoint inhibitors had been received by around 39% of dose-escalation patients. Three dose-escalation patients achieved partial responses, one with hepatocellular carcinoma and two with cutaneous melanoma. The purpose of peripheral TCRbeta sequencing was to test whether ivuxolimab changed TCR sequence diversity and led to clonal T-cell expansion. The paper describes the monotherapy dose-escalation part (N ≈ 52 patients) of the phase I trial of ivuxolimab. Overall study results and their limits: At doses from 0.1 to 3.0 mg/kg, clonal expansion was seen in both CD4+ and CD8+ blood T cells between baseline and week 6. On average, CD8+ T cells showed more expanded clones than CD4+ T cells after ivuxolimab. Low levels of normalized T-cell clonal expansion were also seen in some patients who did not respond. The antigen specificity of the clonally expanded peripheral T cells was not determined. Partial responders in the 0.1-3.0 mg/kg groups had among the lowest normalized peripheral clonal expansion, especially among CD8+ T cells.

For sequencing of the TCRbeta CDR3 region, genomic DNA was extracted from the sorted cells. The immunoSEQ Assay was used for sequencing of TCRbeta CDR3 regions. TCRdb retrieved this table from immuneACCESS and kept in-frame rearrangements only. Not all clones are present; in checked studies, unresolved V genes account for under half, and no reason is known for the remainder. The sample yields about 70,000 clones; 85% were counted once. The ten biggest clones cover roughly 0.58% of the sample. The trial excluded patients who had a history of autoimmune disease or were on systemic immunosuppression. Peripheral blood for TCR sequencing was collected from all dose cohorts at baseline, on cycle 4 day 1, and on cycle 7 day 1. The samples were taken from a phase I, first-in-human, multicenter, open-label dose-escalation trial of ivuxolimab. The trial enrolled adults with locally advanced or metastatic head and neck squamous cell, hepatocellular, melanoma or renal cell carcinoma. Before TCR sequencing, CD4+ T cells and CD8+ T cells were sorted from peripheral blood as separate populations.

With regard to this clone: Its antigen remains unidentified. The input lacks base qualities; no much larger clone sits a single base away.

The CDR3 goes from the cysteine to the phenylalanine over 12 residues. Only the CDR3 portion is preserved as DNA: 36 bases, with reading frame beginning at the first base. Relative to germline, V is 2 bases shorter and J is 8 bases shorter, with 7 bases between their ends. CDR1 and CDR2 are read off the germline V gene as SGHNT and YENEEA. The sample in question was CD4+ or CD8+ T cells sorted from blood, obtained in a trial of the OX40 agonist ivuxolimab. The sequence joins TRBV11-3 to TRBJ2-1, with the identity of the D gene unclear. This receptor was obtained from an adult with an advanced solid tumor such as melanoma, head and neck, liver or kidney cancer. CDR3 protein: CASSLFRYEQFF. The DNA sequence is TGTGCCAGCAGCTTATTCAGGTATGAGCAGTTCTTC.